The rows below give T cell receptor beta chains drawn from one sample of a study of T-cell reconstitution after alpha-beta-depleted transplantation in children. TCRdb analysed the PCR reads with MiXCR anew, one entry per CDR3 protein. The sample comprises 280,000 or so distinct CDR3 sequences, approximately 10% of which are singletons, and 23% rests with the top ten. Material: peripheral blood, obtained 180 days after TCRalphabeta/CD19-depleted stem cell transplant. The receptors originated from a male patient aged 2-9 years who had a stem cell transplant for chronic granulomatous disease, so the T cells may come from the graft donor. CDR3s include the opening cysteine and the closing phenylalanine or tryptophan. D genes are given only for firm matches. Rows give clone size only sometimes, using once, few, many, or a class for an expanded clone.

TRBV7-8	-	TRBJ1-3	many	CASSLERGTPGNTIYF	TGTGCCAGCAGCTTAGAACGCGGGACTCCTGGAAACACCATATATTTT
TRBV12-3/TRBV12-4	-	TRBJ2-7	many	CASSPPGTSKQYF	TGTGCCAGCAGCCCGCCAGGGACCTCAAAGCAGTACTTC
TRBV19	-	TRBJ1-4	-	CASSMVAEGNEKLFF	TGTGCCAGTAGTATGGTGGCAGAGGGTAATGAAAAACTGTTTTTT
TRBV7-6	TRBD2	TRBJ2-5	many	CASSLGGGAETQYF	TGTGCCAGCAGCTTAGGCGGGGGGGCTGAGACCCAGTACTTC
TRBV29-1	-	TRBJ2-7	many	CSVLTPKLGQYF	TGCAGCGTTCTTACCCCTAAACTGGGGCAGTACTTC
TRBV5-1	TRBD1	TRBJ2-1	many	CASSPRGSSYNEQFF	TGCGCCAGCAGCCCCAGGGGGAGCTCCTACAATGAGCAGTTCTTC
TRBV15	TRBD1	TRBJ1-2	many	CATSSPGQGSQGNYGYTF	TGTGCCACCAGCTCTCCGGGACAGGGGTCTCAGGGCAACTATGGCTACACCTTC
TRBV3-1	-	TRBJ2-3	many	CASSQLTDTQYF	TGTGCCAGCAGCCAATTGACAGATACGCAGTATTTT
TRBV7-2	-	TRBJ2-2	few	CASSLVGEGANTGELFF	TGTGCCAGCAGCTTAGTCGGGGAGGGGGCGAACACCGGGGAGCTGTTTTTT
TRBV10-3	-	TRBJ1-6	many	CATHLDSNNSPLHF	TGTGCCACCCATCTGGACAGCAATAATTCACCCCTCCACTTT
TRBV12-3/TRBV12-4	-	TRBJ2-7	many	CASSLDSFPLEQYF	TGTGCCAGCAGTCTCGACAGTTTCCCCCTCGAGCAGTACTTC
TRBV12-3/TRBV12-4	-	TRBJ1-3	many	CASLGVGAGNTIYF	TGTGCCAGCCTTGGGGTGGGGGCTGGAAACACCATATATTTT
TRBV7-3	-	TRBJ2-7	many	CASSLTQTDSWRGEIQGYEQYF	TGTGCCAGCAGCTTAACCCAAACCGACAGTTGGAGGGGGGAAATCCAAGGGTACGAGCAGTACTTC
TRBV20-1	-	TRBJ1-1	many	CSASPIITGGTEAFF	TGCAGTGCTAGCCCCATTATAACGGGGGGGACTGAAGCTTTCTTT
TRBV6-1	-	TRBJ1-1	few	CASSPIRKRNTEAFF	TGTGCCAGCAGCCCAATTCGGAAGAGGAACACTGAAGCTTTCTTT
TRBV6-1	-	TRBJ2-2	many	CASKQAGEVAGELFF	TGTGCCAGCAAGCAAGCAGGGGAGGTCGCCGGGGAGCTGTTTTTT
TRBV27	-	TRBJ1-2	many	CASSSPVRATGYTF	TGTGCCAGCAGTTCCCCCGTGAGGGCAACTGGCTACACCTTC
TRBV11-2	-	TRBJ2-7	many	CASSLVAEQYF	TGTGCCAGCAGCTTAGTGGCCGAGCAGTACTTC
TRBV12-3/TRBV12-4	-	TRBJ2-1	many	CASSPSIGPSSYNEQFF	TGTGCCAGCAGTCCCTCGATCGGCCCGAGCTCCTACAATGAGCAGTTCTTC
TRBV12-3/TRBV12-4	TRBD1	TRBJ2-7	-	CASRRTGEYEQYF	TGTGCCAGCAGGCGCACAGGGGAGTACGAGCAGTACTTC
TRBV29-1	-	TRBJ2-4	many	CSVEGRQKNIQYF	TGCAGCGTTGAAGGGAGACAGAAGAACATTCAGTACTTC
TRBV12-3/TRBV12-4	TRBD1	TRBJ1-5	many	CASSLADRGLYSNQPQHF	TGTGCCAGCAGCTTAGCGGACAGGGGTCTTTATAGCAATCAGCCCCAGCATTTT
TRBV12-3/TRBV12-4	TRBD1	TRBJ1-1	-	CASIKSWDRNTEAFF	TGTGCCAGCATCAAATCCTGGGACAGGAACACTGAAGCTTTCTTT
TRBV11-1	-	TRBJ2-1	once	CASSFRDRSYNEQFF	TGTGCCAGCAGCTTCCGTGATCGTAGCTACAATGAGCAGTTCTTC